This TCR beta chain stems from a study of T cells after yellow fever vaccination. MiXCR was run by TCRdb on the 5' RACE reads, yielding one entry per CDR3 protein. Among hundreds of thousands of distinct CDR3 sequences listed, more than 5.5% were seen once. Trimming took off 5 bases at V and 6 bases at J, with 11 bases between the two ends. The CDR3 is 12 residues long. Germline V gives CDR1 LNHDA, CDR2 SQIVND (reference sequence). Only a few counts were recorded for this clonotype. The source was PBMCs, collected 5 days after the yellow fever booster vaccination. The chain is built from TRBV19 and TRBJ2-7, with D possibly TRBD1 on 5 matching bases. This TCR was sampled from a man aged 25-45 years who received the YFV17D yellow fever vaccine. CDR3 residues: CASSGSGFEQYF. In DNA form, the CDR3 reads TGTGCCAGTAGTGGATCAGGGTTCGAGCAGTACTTC. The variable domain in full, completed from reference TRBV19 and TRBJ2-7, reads DGGITQSPKYLFRKEGQNVTLSCEQNLNHDAMYWYRQDPGQGLRLIYYSQIVNDFQKGDIAEGYSVSREKKESFPLTVTSAQKNPTAFYLCASSGSGFEQYFGPGTRLTVT.